A single sample is the source of the 24 T cell receptor beta chains below, sequenced in a study of CD8+ T cells in alopecia areata. Isolated RNA was reverse transcribed into cDNA used as the sequencing template. Here immunoSEQ multiplex PCR was the method, and the copy in TCRdb shows in-frame clones only, minus some. The sample carries 170,000 or so clones, roughly 65% recorded once. Treatment reported: oral pan-JAK inhibitor, 5-10 mg twice daily. The input for sequencing was CD4+ T cells sorted from blood, taken at week 4, from a patient treated with tofacitinib. The source of these receptors is a human donor with alopecia areata.

The rearrangement links TRBV29-1 to TRBJ1-2, with TRBD1 matching over 7 bases. V was pared by 6 bases and J by 4 bases, with 5 bases of the junction left unmatched. Germline CDR1 is SQVTM and CDR2 is ANQGSEA. The CDR3 has 12 residues. The CDR3 loop is CSVGTGAYGYTF. The DNA for the CDR3 is TGCAGCGTCGGCACAGGGGCCTATGGCTACACCTTC.

The chain links TRBV30 to TRBJ1-2; 9 bases map to TRBD1. Trimming cost V 3 bases and J 4 bases; bases outside gene matches: 9. The CDR3 length is 15 residues. Germline CDR1 GTSNPN, CDR2 SVGIG (reference sequence). CDR3 residues: CAWSEQQGAGYGYTF. The CDR3 DNA sequence: TGTGCCTGGAGCGAGCAACAGGGGGCAGGCTATGGCTACACCTTC.

The rearrangement links TRBV30 to TRBJ2-1; D is perhaps TRBD1 (5 bases). V lost 5 bases and J 2 bases, leaving 16 bases between the germline ends. This CDR3 comprises 15 residues. Germline V lookup: CDR1 GTSNPN, CDR2 SVGIG (reference sequence). The CDR3 DNA reads as TGTGCCTGGTGTCCGGCAGGGCGTACCTACAATGAGCAGTTCTTC. Protein product: CAWCPAGRTYNEQFF.

This chain joins TRBV7-2 and TRBJ2-2, with D unclear. The germline V gene encodes CDR1 SGHTA and CDR2 FQGNSA. The CDR3 contains 13 residues. With 5 bases removed from V and 7 bases from J, the gap between germline ends came to 11 bases. CDR3 in amino acids: CASSLKPGGELFF. The CDR3 region has the DNA TGTGCCAGCAGCCTAAAGCCAGGCGGGGAGCTGTTTTTT.

This chain connects TRBV10-3 to TRBJ2-5; no firm D call. V gave up 2 bases and J gave up 7 bases, with 17 bases separating them. The CDR3 has 15 amino acids. The germline gives CDR1 ENHRY, CDR2 SYGVKD. The CDR3: CAISERISGGVTQYF. CDR3 nucleotides: TGTGCCATCAGTGAGCGAATTTCGGGTGGGGTGACCCAGTACTTC.

The J gene is TRBJ2-6, the V gene TRBV15; no clear D. The V gene's germline CDR1 is LNHNV and CDR2 YYDKDF (reference sequence). V was shortened by 3 bases and J by 0 bases, with 3 bases between the two germline ends. This CDR3 comprises 14 residues. CDR3 nucleotide sequence: TGTGCCACCAGCAGCCCCTCTGGGGCCAACGTCCTGACTTTC. Its translation is CATSSPSGANVLTF.

This chain joins TRBV10-3 and TRBJ2-5; D gene unclear. V was shortened by 0 bases and J by 2 bases, with 7 bases between the two germline ends. The CDR3 is made up of 14 amino acids. Germline V gene lookup returns CDR1 ENHRY and CDR2 SYGVKD. The CDR3 DNA reads as TGTGCCATCAGTGAGTCTGGCAGGCAAGAGACCCAGTACTTC. This codes for CAISESGRQETQYF.

This sequence joins TRBV4-2 and TRBJ1-2, with TRBD1 as a possible D gene (6 bases). Germline V gives CDR1 LGHNA, CDR2 YNFKEQ. V lost 2 bases to trimming and J lost 7 bases, with 14 bases between them. The CDR3 consists of 14 residues. CDR3 in amino acids: CASSQLEGGRGYTF. The CDR3 DNA follows: TGTGCCAGCAGCCAATTAGAAGGGGGACGTGGCTACACCTTC.

The V and J genes are TRBV5-1 and TRBJ2-5; possibly TRBD1 or TRBD2 for D (5 bases each). Germline V gene sequence: CDR1 SGHRS, CDR2 YFSETQ. Trimming left V 2 bases short and J 5 bases short, with 16 bases between. This CDR3 is built from 15 residues. This chain's CDR3 is CASSFEGTSWETQYF. The CDR3 DNA is TGCGCCAGCAGCTTTGAAGGGACCTCATGGGAGACCCAGTACTTC.

A word on this clone: Additional DNA sequences in this sample encode the identical CDR3. The chain employs TRBV9 and TRBJ2-5; TRBD2 matches at 9 bases. CDR3 length equals 17 residues. The junction had 8 bases not matched to a gene; V was cut back by 0 bases and J by 2 bases. Germline CDR1 reads SGDLS; CDR2 reads YYNGEE. This CDR3 is CASSVGGSGGSQETQYF. Here the CDR3 DNA reads TGTGCCAGCAGCGTAGGGGGTAGCGGGGGATCGCAAGAGACCCAGTACTTC.

The chain joins TRBV7-9 to TRBJ2-3; possibly TRBD1 for D (7 bases). The germline V and J ends were trimmed by 5 bases and 2 bases, with 17 bases remaining between them. Germline V CDR1 and CDR2: SEHNR, FQNEAQ (reference sequence). There are 16 residues in the CDR3. In nucleotides, the CDR3 is TGTGCCAGCAGCCCTTACCAGGGGGGAGACACAGATACGCAGTATTTT. Residues: CASSPYQGGDTDTQYF.

This clone was detected only a few times. The V call is TRBV18, the J call TRBJ1-4, with TRBD1 as a possible D gene (5 bases). Trimming cost V 0 bases and J 0 bases, with 8 bases left between them. Germline values: CDR1 KGHSH, CDR2 LQKENI. CDR3 size: 16 residues. The CDR3 here is CASSPPTAATNEKLFF. CDR3 in DNA: TGTGCCAGCTCACCACCGACAGCTGCAACTAATGAAAAACTGTTTTTT. The variable domain in full, with the rest retrieved from reference TRBV18 and TRBJ1-4, is NAGVMQNPRHLVRRRGQEARLRCSPMKGHSHVYWYRQLPEEGLKFMVYLQKENIIDESGMPKERFSAEFPKEGPSILRIQQVVRGDSAAYFCASSPPTAATNEKLFFGSGTQLSVL.

The chain has TRBV29-1 and TRBJ2-3; possible D gene TRBD2, 5 bases. V dropped 5 bases and J dropped 0 bases, with 12 bases sitting between them. This CDR3 has 14 residues. Looked up from germline, CDR1 is SQVTM and CDR2 is ANQGSEA. The CDR3 nucleotides read TGCAGCGTTCCCCGGGAACCGAGCACAGATACGCAGTATTTT. Protein sequence: CSVPREPSTDTQYF.

This clone showed up just a few times. This rearrangement joins TRBV30 to TRBJ1-5; D may be TRBD1 (5 bases). This CDR3 region has 13 residues. CDR1 is GTSNPN, CDR2 SVGIG, per germline (reference sequence). V lost 5 bases and J 5 bases, leaving 13 bases between the germline ends. The CDR3 loop reads CAWGDGLDQPQHF. In DNA form, the CDR3 reads TGTGCCTGGGGGGACGGGCTAGATCAGCCCCAGCATTTT.

The rearrangement uses TRBV30 and TRBJ1-2, with a weak D call TRBD1 (5 bases). Germline CDR1 reads GTSNPN; CDR2 reads SVGIG (reference sequence). The CDR3 extends over 12 amino acids. V was shortened by 2 bases and J by 7 bases, with 11 bases between the two germline ends. The CDR3 loop reads CAWSWRGGGYTF. In DNA form, the CDR3 reads TGTGCCTGGAGTTGGCGGGGCGGTGGCTACACCTTC.

This chain connects TRBV30 to TRBJ1-2; unclear D gene. V lost 5 bases, J lost 7 bases, and 23 bases lay in between. Per the germline V gene, CDR1 is GTSNPN and CDR2 is SVGIG (reference sequence). The CDR3 extends over 15 amino acids. The CDR3 nucleotides read TGTGCCTGGTTTAGGAGGCCAGGAGAATTGGGTGGCTACACCTTC. Translating it yields CAWFRRPGELGGYTF.

The CDR3 loop reads CASSERLRGSEQYF. The CDR3 DNA is TGTGCCAGCAGTGAAAGACTCAGGGGTTCCGAGCAGTACTTC. The chain joins TRBV25-1 to TRBJ2-7, with D maybe TRBD1 (6 bases). Germline values: CDR1 MGHDK, CDR2 SYGVNS. V lost 2 bases and J lost 6, with 14 bases in between. CDR3 length equals 14 residues.

This chain uses TRBV30 with TRBJ2-1, with D unresolved. The V gene's germline CDR1 is GTSNPN and CDR2 SVGIG (reference sequence). V was shortened by 3 bases and J by 5 bases, with 11 bases between the two germline ends. There are 13 residues in the CDR3. Here the CDR3 DNA reads TGTGCCTGGAGGTTAGTAGTCAACAATGAGCAGTTCTTC. This codes for CAWRLVVNNEQFF.

This clone showed up just a few times. The V call is TRBV15, the J call TRBJ2-7; D is possibly TRBD2 (6 bases). The CDR3 is made up of 13 amino acids. Trimming pared 4 bases from V and 7 bases from J, leaving 14 bases between. Germline V gives CDR1 LNHNV, CDR2 YYDKDF (reference sequence). In DNA form, the CDR3 reads TGTGCCACCAGCACCCTGGGAGGATTTGAGCAGTACTTC. Its protein is CATSTLGGFEQYF.

The chain employs TRBV5-1 and TRBJ2-2; unclear D gene. V was cut by 4 bases and J by 0 bases, with 7 bases left in between. Germline CDR1 and CDR2: SGHRS and YFSETQ. The CDR3 contains 14 residues. The CDR3 DNA sequence: TGCGCCAGCAGCAGTAGCCCGAACACCGGGGAGCTGTTTTTT. It specifies CASSSSPNTGELFF.

This chain joins TRBV5-6 and TRBJ1-4; D is unclear. Trimming removed 4 bases at V and 8 bases at J, with 15 bases between. The CDR3 covers 14 residues. Germline V CDR1 and CDR2: SGHDT, YYEEEE. The CDR3 sequence is CASSVWEGREKLFF. CDR3 DNA sequence: TGTGCCAGCAGCGTTTGGGAAGGGAGAGAAAAACTGTTTTTT.

This clone was seen a few times. V gene TRBV29-1 combines with J gene TRBJ2-7; 11 bases agree with TRBD1. In germline, CDR1 is SQVTM, CDR2 ANQGSEA. Trimming removed 7 bases from V and 6 bases from J; junction bases left unmatched: 14. The length of the CDR3 is 15 residues. CDR3 residues: CSATTGTGGTSEQYF. CDR3 DNA: TGCAGCGCTACCACCGGGACAGGGGGAACCTCCGAGCAGTACTTC.

The J gene is TRBJ2-7, the V gene TRBV6-1; D remains ambiguous. The V end was cut by 1 base, the J end by 6 bases, with 10 bases between. CDR1 is MNHNS and CDR2 is SASEGT in the germline V gene. The CDR3 length is 13 residues. CDR3 coding DNA: TGTGCCAGCAGTGAAGGGGGATTCGGCGAGCAGTACTTC. This codes for CASSEGGFGEQYF.

In this sample, this clone turned up a few times. The gene calls are TRBV30 and TRBJ2-5; D gene ambiguous. V gave up 5 bases and J gave up 5 bases, with 6 bases separating them. This CDR3 has 10 amino acids. Germline-derived CDR1 and CDR2 are GTSNPN and SVGIG (reference sequence). CDR3 in DNA: TGTGCCTGGGATCGGGAGACCCAGTACTTC. Protein product: CAWDRETQYF.